This TCR beta chain derives from a study of blood T cell repertoires in COVID-19. Background on the study: The study drew acute and convalescent COVID-19 samples from the United States, Italy and Spain. PBMCs, B-cell-depleted T cells, or T cells provided the cDNA or gDNA that made up the material.

The germline gives CDR1 SGHAT, CDR2 FQNNGV. This CDR3 region has 15 residues. Losses at the gene ends were 5 bases for V and 1 base for J; bases not matched to a gene: 3. The table lists this clone with a count of one. Original processing methods: Researchers report that nucleated cell counts were estimated from reference gene primer amplification. Profiling relied on immunoSEQ multiplex PCR, and the TCRdb table lists in-frame clones only, not all of them. V and J calls and clone size are those listed in that table; D and trimming were worked out from the DNA. The repertoire holds 100,000 to 110,000 clones, with around 90% as singletons.

The TCR comes from a human donor in a cohort sampled during active COVID-19. Sequencing was performed on peripheral blood. This chain connects TRBV11-2 to TRBJ2-3; 10 nucleotides agree with TRBD2. CDR3 protein: CASSPGTSGTDTQYF. CDR3 nucleotide sequence: TGTGCCAGCAGCCCCGGGACTAGCGGCACAGATACGCAGTATTTT. The variable domain in full, completed from reference TRBV11-2 and TRBJ2-3, reads EAGVAQSPRYKIIEKRQSVAFWCNPISGHATLYWYQQILGQGPKLLIQFQNNGVVDDSQLPKDRFSAERLKGVDSTLKIQPAKLEDSAVYLCASSPGTSGTDTQYFGPGTRLTVL.